The following is a TCR beta chain sequence with its context. Original processing notes: Reference gene primer amplification in the assay estimated nucleated cell counts. Some clones are missing from TCRdb's copy, which holds only in-frame ones; the method was immunoSEQ multiplex PCR. V, J and clone size are those of that table, while D and trimming were read from the DNA. This sample has roughly 66,000 clones, with around 82% found just once. This sample is drawn from a study of blood T cell repertoires in COVID-19. Overall study: Some COVID-19 samples were acute and others convalescent; all came from the United States, Italy and Spain. From T cells, B-cell-depleted T cells, or PBMCs came the material, which was cDNA or gDNA.

CDR3 length equals 16 residues. V lost 0 bases to trimming and J lost 0 bases, with 12 bases between them. Germline V gene sequence: CDR1 SGHDT, CDR2 YYEEEE. This TCR was recovered from a man aged 55 to 69 with acute or convalescent COVID-19. The chain employs TRBV5-6 and TRBJ1-2, with a tentative D call TRBD1 (5 bases). What was sequenced was peripheral blood. The DNA of the CDR3 is TGTGCCAGCAGCTTGGCGCAGGGTGGGTCTAACTATGGCTACACCTTC. Translating it yields CASSLAQGGSNYGYTF.